The 6 T cell receptor beta chains in this list originate from one sample, sequenced in a study of blood T cell repertoires in COVID-19. The protocol was immunoSEQ multiplex PCR, while the TCRdb copy is restricted to in-frame clones and leaves out a portion. The sample lists 200,000 to 250,000 clones; 80% to 90% were seen once. Sequencing was performed on peripheral blood. The receptor set was obtained from a human donor in a cohort sampled during active COVID-19.

The chain links TRBV16 to TRBJ2-7; 7 positions agree with TRBD2. Trimming removed 4 bases from V and 3 bases from J; junction bases left unmatched: 9. The germline gives CDR1 KGHSY, CDR2 FQNENV. The CDR3 sequence is 15 residues long. The CDR3 DNA follows: TGTGCCAGCAGCCCTCTCGGGACGGGGGGCTACGAGCAGTACTTC. Protein sequence: CASSPLGTGGYEQYF.

The chain recombines TRBV6-2 or TRBV6-3 with TRBJ1-1; unclear D gene. This CDR3 contains 15 residues. Germline lookup yields CDR1 MNHEY and CDR2 SVGEGT. With 5 bases removed from V and 0 bases from J, the gap between germline ends came to 13 bases. The CDR3 region has the DNA TGTGCCAGCAGTCCACTTGAGATCCTGAACACTGAAGCTTTCTTT. Amino acids: CASSPLEILNTEAFF.

The rearrangement links TRBV5-5 to TRBJ2-1; tentatively, D is TRBD2 (5 bases). The ends were cut back, 5 bases at V and 3 bases at J, with 12 bases in the middle. The germline V gene has CDR1 SGHKS and CDR2 YYEKEE (reference sequence). This CDR3 contains 14 residues. The CDR3 region has the DNA TGTGCCAGCAGTAGTGGAGGTCTCTACAATGAGCAGTTCTTC. Translated, it gives CASSSGGLYNEQFF.

V and J are TRBV5-5 and TRBJ2-5, with D maybe TRBD1 (5 bases). This CDR3 comprises 13 residues. CDR1 is SGHKS, CDR2 YYEKEE, per germline (reference sequence). Trimming removed 0 bases at V and 5 bases at J, with 8 bases between. The CDR3 DNA follows: TGTGCCAGCAGCTTGGGCAGGGTGGAGACCCAGTACTTC. Translated: CASSLGRVETQYF.

This clone was observed a handful of times. J is TRBJ2-7 and V is TRBV19, with a weak D call TRBD1 (5 bases). V was pared by 4 bases and J by 3 bases, with 13 bases between. Germline V gene sequence: CDR1 LNHDA, CDR2 SQIVND (reference sequence). The CDR3 covers 14 residues. The CDR3 here is CASSNPAGRYEQYF. The CDR3 DNA sequence: TGTGCCAGTAGTAATCCCGCAGGGCGCTACGAGCAGTACTTC.

The rearrangement links TRBV12-2 to TRBJ2-5; TRBD2, the table's D call, lacks a check against the DNA. TRBV12-2 has pseudogene status. This CDR3 is built from 15 residues. The CDR3 loop reads CASRSNEHGKETQYF. The CDR3 region has the DNA TGTGCAAGTCGCTCCAACGAACACGGGAAAGAGACCCAGTACTTC.